These T cell receptor beta chains were read from a single sample in a study of blood T cell repertoires in COVID-19. The protocol was immunoSEQ multiplex PCR, while the TCRdb copy is restricted to in-frame clones and leaves out a portion. The sample includes 70,000 to 80,000 clones, 83% of them seen just once. The sequenced material came from peripheral blood. Source of these receptors: an older man with acute or convalescent COVID-19. Both conserved end residues are part of each CDR3. The D gene is left open where the match is weak. Only some rows state a clone size, as once, few, many or a class for expanded clones.

j_call: TRBJ2-1; d_call: -; v_call: TRBV5-1; clone_size: -; cdr3_nt: TGCGCCAGCAGCCCCCCGGACTCAACGGTGGGCAATGAGCAGTTCTTC; cdr3_aa: CASSPPDSTVGNEQFF
j_call: TRBJ1-1; d_call: TRBD1; v_call: TRBV7-2; clone_size: -; cdr3_nt: TGTGCCAGCAGCTGGACAGGGGGGACTGAAGCTTTCTTT; cdr3_aa: CASSWTGGTEAFF
j_call: TRBJ2-2; d_call: TRBD1; v_call: TRBV11-3; clone_size: -; cdr3_nt: TGTGCCAGCAGCAAGACAGGGTATGGCACCGGGGAGCTGTTTTTT; cdr3_aa: CASSKTGYGTGELFF
j_call: TRBJ1-5; d_call: TRBD1; v_call: TRBV28; clone_size: -; cdr3_nt: TGTGCCAGCAGGACCGGGACAGGGGACAGTCAGCCCCAGCATTTT; cdr3_aa: CASRTGTGDSQPQHF
j_call: TRBJ2-7; d_call: TRBD2; v_call: TRBV7-3; clone_size: once; cdr3_nt: TGTGCCAGCAGCTTTAGCGGGAGTTCCCCCTACGAGCAGTACTTC; cdr3_aa: CASSFSGSSPYEQYF
j_call: TRBJ1-2; d_call: -; v_call: TRBV28; clone_size: -; cdr3_nt: TGTGCCAGCAGTCTTATTAACTATGGCTACACCTTC; cdr3_aa: CASSLINYGYTF
j_call: TRBJ2-3; d_call: TRBD2; v_call: TRBV11-2; clone_size: once; cdr3_nt: TGTGCCAGCATTCCCGGCGGACTAGCGGGGTCCACAGATACGCAGTATTTT; cdr3_aa: CASIPGGLAGSTDTQYF
j_call: TRBJ2-2; d_call: -; v_call: TRBV5-5; clone_size: -; cdr3_nt: TGTGCCAGCAGCTTGAGACAGGAGAACACCGGGGAGCTGTTTTTT; cdr3_aa: CASSLRQENTGELFF
j_call: TRBJ1-1; d_call: -; v_call: TRBV2; clone_size: -; cdr3_nt: TGTGCCAGCAGTGAAGCCCCTCAGATGAACACTGAAGCTTTCTTT; cdr3_aa: CASSEAPQMNTEAFF
j_call: TRBJ2-5; d_call: TRBD2; v_call: TRBV5-1; clone_size: -; cdr3_nt: TGCGCCAGCAGCCTACTACCCTCGACTAGCGGGGGAGAGACCCAGTACTTC; cdr3_aa: CASSLLPSTSGGETQYF
j_call: TRBJ1-5; d_call: -; v_call: TRBV12-3/TRBV12-4; clone_size: -; cdr3_nt: TGTGCGGTCGCAAAAAACGGGGGGCAGCCCCAGCATTTT; cdr3_aa: CAVAKNGGQPQHF
j_call: TRBJ1-5; d_call: -; v_call: TRBV2; clone_size: once; cdr3_nt: TGTGCCAGCATGGGGGGGAGCAATCAGCCCCAGCATTTT; cdr3_aa: CASMGGSNQPQHF
j_call: TRBJ1-2; d_call: TRBD1; v_call: TRBV18; clone_size: -; cdr3_nt: TGTGCCAGCTCACCAGGGACAGAGTATGGCTACACCTTC; cdr3_aa: CASSPGTEYGYTF